Below, one TCR beta chain is given with its context. Since the CDR3 does not end with the conserved phenylalanine or tryptophan, this likely comes from a read error. The limits of the CDR3 on the DNA are not certain, so only TCRdb's listed CDR3 is given. The data belong to a study of CD8+CD57+ T cells in acquired aplastic anemia. Genomic DNA served as template for TCR beta VDJ and CDR3 profiling. MiXCR, applied by TCRdb to the reads, yields one record per CDR3 protein. The sample includes around 400,000 distinct CDR3 sequences, 65% to 80% of them seen just once. Sequencing was performed on sorted CD4+, CD8+, or CD8+CD57+ T cells (not recorded which) from PBMCs. The TCR originated in a human donor in good health, serving as a control.

CDR3 residues: CSVEGGNRRYGYSV. V and J are TRBV29-1 and TRBJ1-2. Germline loops: CDR1 SQVTM, CDR2 ANQGSEA. The CDR3 length equals 14 residues, ends included.